These 14 T cell receptor beta chains originate from one sample sequenced in a study of blood T cell repertoires in COVID-19. Only in-frame clones appear in the TCRdb table, and some are missing; sequencing was by immunoSEQ multiplex PCR. This table has about 310,000 clones, about 87% appearing once. The source material was PBMCs or T cells enriched from blood (not recorded which). The receptors were sampled from a young woman who had recovered from COVID-19.

The chain carries TRBV19 and TRBJ2-3, with 14 bases fitting TRBD2. The CDR3 is made up of 18 amino acids. V shed 4 bases, J shed 8 bases, and the junction held 14 bases outside the gene matches. The germline gives CDR1 LNHDA, CDR2 SQIVND (reference sequence). The CDR3: CASSRGFGLAGGIGTQYF. CDR3 sequence (DNA): TGTGCCAGTAGTAGAGGATTTGGACTAGCGGGGGGAATCGGTACGCAGTATTTT.

The chain has TRBV7-6 and TRBJ1-1; TRBD1 agrees at 8 bases. The length of the CDR3 is 17 residues. From germline, CDR1 is SGHVS and CDR2 FNYEAQ. The V gene end was trimmed by 4 bases and the J gene end by 3 bases; junction bases not matched to a gene: 13. The CDR3 sequence is CASSSPNEGQGHTEAFF. The DNA of the CDR3 is TGTGCCAGCAGCTCACCCAACGAAGGACAGGGACACACTGAAGCTTTCTTT.

The rearrangement links TRBV11-1 to TRBJ2-1; TRBD1 might be the D (6 bases). The length of the CDR3 is 15 residues. The germline V and J ends were trimmed by 6 bases and 7 bases, with 19 bases remaining between them. Germline V lookup: CDR1 SGHAT, CDR2 FQDESV (reference sequence). Here the CDR3 DNA reads TGTGCCAGCAGACCTAGAGGGGGTGGACGGAATGAGCAGTTCTTC. Amino acid sequence: CASRPRGGGRNEQFF.

The V gene is TRBV5-1, the J gene TRBJ1-1, with 10 positions matching TRBD1. The CDR3 is 17 amino acids. Looked up from germline, CDR1 is SGHRS and CDR2 is YFSETQ. Germline trimming cut 6 bases from V and 5 bases from J; bases unmatched to any gene: 16. In DNA form, the CDR3 reads TGCGCCAGCACCCGGACAGGGGGATTCGCGACGGGGACTGAAGCTTTCTTT. Amino acids: CASTRTGGFATGTEAFF.

The chain couples TRBV19 to TRBJ1-5, with D perhaps TRBD1 (5 bases). From germline, CDR1 is LNHDA and CDR2 SQIVND (reference sequence). The CDR3 has 18 residues. Trimming cost V 4 bases and J 3 bases, with 22 bases left between them. The CDR3: CASSRRVRDLADNQPQHF. The CDR3 region has the DNA TGTGCCAGTAGTAGGAGAGTACGGGACTTGGCAGACAATCAGCCCCAGCATTTT.

V is TRBV12-3 or TRBV12-4 and J is TRBJ2-1; perhaps TRBD2 as D (5 bases). V lost 7 bases and J lost 10, with 17 bases in between. The CDR3 is 13 amino acids. CDR3 residues: CASTAGITSEQFF. The CDR3 nucleotides read TGTGCCAGCACAGCCGGGATAACAAGCGAGCAGTTCTTC.

V usage is TRBV6-2 or TRBV6-3 and J usage is TRBJ2-7, with 10 bases lining up with TRBD1. Germline CDR1 reads MNHEY; CDR2 reads SVGEGT. V trimming: 4 bases; J trimming: 2 bases; junction bases outside the gene matches: 11. The length of the CDR3 is 17 residues. CDR3 in amino acids: CASSLLRGTGETYEQYF. The CDR3 DNA sequence: TGTGCCAGCAGTTTATTGCGCGGGACAGGGGAGACCTACGAGCAGTACTTC.

The V and J genes are TRBV5-1 and TRBJ2-4, with a possible D match to TRBD1 (5 bases). Germline assignment: CDR1 SGHRS and CDR2 YFSETQ. This CDR3 region has 14 residues. Trimming took off 0 bases at V and 8 bases at J, with 12 bases between the two ends. CDR3 sequence: CASSLASGMDIQYF. The CDR3 DNA follows: TGCGCCAGCAGCTTGGCCTCAGGGATGGACATTCAGTACTTC.

The chain joins TRBV7-2 to TRBJ1-3; TRBD1 might be the D (6 bases). Trimming removed 3 bases from V and 3 bases from J, with 9 bases in between. Germline V gene lookup returns CDR1 SGHTA and CDR2 FQGNSA. The CDR3 covers 14 residues. DNA for the CDR3: TGTGCCAGCAGCTTTTGGGGGCTTGGAAACACCATATATTTT. Protein sequence: CASSFWGLGNTIYF.

The chain joins TRBV28 to TRBJ1-1; perhaps TRBD1 as D (5 bases). The CDR3 is made up of 12 amino acids. From germline, CDR1 is MDHEN and CDR2 SYDVKM. V lost 5 bases and J lost 5, with 9 bases in between. CDR3 in DNA: TGTGCCAGCAGTGTCTCAGGGACTGAAGCTTTCTTT. The encoded protein is CASSVSGTEAFF. The variable domain in full, completed from reference TRBV28 and TRBJ1-1, reads DVKVTQSSRYLVKRTGEKVFLECVQDMDHENMFWYRQDPGLGLRLIYFSYDVKMKEKGDIPEGYSVSREKKERFSLILESASTNQTSMYLCASSVSGTEAFFGQGTRLTVV.

The rearrangement links TRBV4-1 to TRBJ1-5; 7 nucleotides agree with TRBD1. Germline V gene sequence: CDR1 MGHRA, CDR2 YSYEKL. This CDR3 is built from 16 residues. The V and J ends lost 2 bases and 0 bases, in that order; junction bases with no gene match: 4. The CDR3 region is CASSQKTGPSNQPQHF. DNA for the CDR3: TGCGCCAGCAGCCAAAAGACAGGGCCTAGCAATCAGCCCCAGCATTTT.

The genes are TRBV2 and TRBJ1-3; no firm D call. Trimming removed 3 bases at V and 4 bases at J, with 10 bases between. This CDR3 spans 14 amino acids. Germline V lookup: CDR1 SNHLY, CDR2 FYNNEI. Here the CDR3 reads CASSEEGLGNTIYF. The CDR3, as DNA: TGTGCCAGCAGTGAGGAGGGATTGGGAAACACCATATATTTT.

The chain recombines TRBV6-6 with TRBJ1-4, with D tentatively TRBD1 (5 bases). Trimming stripped 6 bases from V and 7 bases from J, with 15 bases between. Germline CDR1 and CDR2: MNHNY and SVGAGI (reference sequence). The length of the CDR3 is 14 residues. CDR3 nucleotide sequence: TGTGCCAGCAGGTCTGTAGGGGTTGTTGAAAAACTGTTTTTT. This translates into CASRSVGVVEKLFF.

The V and J genes are TRBV9 and TRBJ2-1; 8 bases agree with TRBD2. The CDR3 contains 15 residues. Losses at the gene ends were 6 bases for V and 2 bases for J; bases not matched to a gene: 7. CDR1 is SGDLS and CDR2 is YYNGEE in the germline V gene. The chain's CDR3 is CASNSQAGAYNEQFF. The CDR3, as DNA: TGTGCCAGCAACAGCCAAGCGGGAGCCTACAATGAGCAGTTCTTC.